The 14 T cell receptor beta chains in this list originate from one sample, sequenced in a study of T cell repertoires in cytomegalovirus infection. TCRdb ran MiXCR on the reads and lists one entry per CDR3 protein. Seen here are roughly 760,000 distinct CDR3 sequences, roughly 35% observed once, and the top ten hold 2.8%. Sequencing was carried out using PBMCs. These receptors came from a human donor in good health (CMV status not recorded). Some clones in this sample may be carry-over from other donors' samples.

The chain carries TRBV6-5 and TRBJ2-7; 11 positions agree with TRBD2. Germline trimming cut 3 bases from V and 7 bases from J; bases unmatched to any gene: 8. The CDR3 totals 15 residues. The germline gives CDR1 MNHEY, CDR2 SVGAGI. The CDR3 here is CASSYTLAGGQEQYF. The DNA of the CDR3 is TGTGCCAGCAGTTATACGCTAGCGGGAGGCCAAGAGCAGTACTTC.

In this sample, this clonotype turned up a few times. This sequence joins TRBV28 and TRBJ1-6, with a possible D match to TRBD1 (5 bases). The CDR3 runs 13 residues. Germline loops: CDR1 MDHEN, CDR2 SYDVKM. The V gene lost 8 bases and the J gene lost 10 bases, with 15 bases spanning the gap. This CDR3 is CASARQGKSPLHF. CDR3 DNA sequence: TGTGCCAGCGCGCGCCAGGGAAAATCACCCCTCCACTTT. Variable domain in full (rest from reference TRBV28 and TRBJ1-6): DVKVTQSSRYLVKRTGEKVFLECVQDMDHENMFWYRQDPGLGLRLIYFSYDVKMKEKGDIPEGYSVSREKKERFSLILESASTNQTSMYLCASARQGKSPLHFGNGTRLTVT.

The J gene is TRBJ2-3, the V gene TRBV27; 9 positions agree with TRBD1. CDR3 length: 15 residues. The V gene end was trimmed by 8 bases and the J gene end by 2 bases; junction bases not matched to a gene: 8. In germline, CDR1 is MNHEY, CDR2 SMNVEV (reference sequence). DNA for the CDR3: TGTGCCAGCGCTTCCGGGACAGGGAACACAGATACGCAGTATTTT. Translation: CASASGTGNTDTQYF.

This chain connects TRBV6-5 to TRBJ2-6, with 12 nucleotides matching TRBD2. J was trimmed by 4 bases and V by 5 bases; bases with no gene match: 15. The germline V gene has CDR1 MNHEY and CDR2 SVGAGI. The length of the CDR3 is 20 residues. CDR3 protein: CASSKGTSGLGVGGANVLTF. CDR3 in DNA: TGTGCCAGCAGTAAAGGGACTAGCGGGTTGGGGGTAGGAGGGGCCAACGTCCTGACTTTC.

This chain connects TRBV7-2 to TRBJ2-4; TRBD2 aligns across 8 bases. V shed 5 bases, J shed 0 bases, and the junction held 6 bases outside the gene matches. This CDR3 is 16 amino acids long. Looked up from germline, CDR1 is SGHTA and CDR2 is FQGNSA. The CDR3 bases are TGTGCCAGCAGCCGGGGGGGTGAACTAGCCAAAAACATTCAGTACTTC. Translating it yields CASSRGGELAKNIQYF. Using reference TRBV7-2 and TRBJ2-4 for the parts outside the CDR3, the full variable domain is GAGVSQSPSNKVTEKGKDVELRCDPISGHTALYWYRQSLGQGLEFLIYFQGNSAPDKSGLPSDRFSAERTGGSVSTLTIQRTQQEDSAVYLCASSRGGELAKNIQYFGAGTRLSVL.

The chain employs TRBV28 and TRBJ1-2; D remains unclear. Between the trimmed V and J ends, which lost 3 bases and 8 bases, there was a span of 13 bases. The CDR3 is 13 amino acids. Germline loops: CDR1 MDHEN, CDR2 SYDVKM. CDR3 in amino acids: CASSLPPQVGYTF. The DNA of the CDR3 is TGTGCCAGCAGTTTGCCCCCTCAAGTCGGCTACACCTTC.

V usage is TRBV29-1 and J usage is TRBJ2-1; D unresolved. CDR1 SQVTM and CDR2 ANQGSEA come from the germline V gene. CDR3 size: 10 residues. V dropped 3 bases and J dropped 4 bases, with 1 base sitting between them. CDR3 DNA sequence: TGCAGCGTTGAGTACAATGAGCAGTTCTTC. Amino acids: CSVEYNEQFF.

This clonotype showed up just a few times. The chain recombines TRBV15 with TRBJ1-1; no reliable D call. The CDR3 sequence is 15 residues long. V lost 1 base and J 2 bases, leaving 11 bases between the germline ends. CDR1 and CDR2 from the germline V gene are LNHNV and YYDKDF (reference sequence). CDR3 sequence (DNA): TGTGCCACCAGCAGAGCGGGTGTTGGTAACACTGAAGCTTTCTTT. Protein: CATSRAGVGNTEAFF.

The genes are TRBV19 and TRBJ2-5; D gene uncertain. Germline CDR1 reads LNHDA; CDR2 reads SQIVND (reference sequence). The CDR3 has 13 residues. V lost 3 bases to trimming and J lost 5 bases, with 10 bases between them. This chain's CDR3 is CASSISGLETQYF. The CDR3 DNA reads TGTGCCAGTAGTATTTCCGGCCTGGAGACCCAGTACTTC.

The J gene is TRBJ2-1, the V gene TRBV6-6; possibly TRBD2 for D (5 bases). Trimming removed 1 base at V and 4 bases at J, with 14 bases between. Germline CDR1 reads MNHNY; CDR2 reads SVGAGI (reference sequence). The CDR3 covers 16 residues. The CDR3 coding sequence is TGTGCCAGCAGTTACTTCGCCTTCGGGGATTACAATGAGCAGTTCTTC. Translated: CASSYFAFGDYNEQFF.

The chain combines TRBV20-1 with TRBJ1-5, with D unresolved. CDR3 size: 14 residues. The V and J ends lost 1 base and 5 bases respectively, with 12 bases between them. Germline V CDR1 and CDR2: DFQATT, SNEGSKA (reference sequence). CDR3: CSARGRLADQPQHF. The DNA for the CDR3 is TGCAGTGCTAGAGGAAGACTAGCGGATCAGCCCCAGCATTTT.

V and J are TRBV28 and TRBJ2-4; 9 nucleotides agree with TRBD1. Germline lookup yields CDR1 MDHEN and CDR2 SYDVKM. V lost 8 bases and J lost 7; bases outside the gene matches: 6. The CDR3 runs to 13 residues. The CDR3 nucleotides are TGTGCCAGCGGACCGACAGGGGGGAACATTCAGTACTTC. Encoded protein: CASGPTGGNIQYF.

This chain connects TRBV7-2 to TRBJ2-7; D perhaps matches TRBD2 (6 bases). Germline CDR1 is SGHTA and CDR2 is FQGNSA. The CDR3 runs 12 residues. Trimming shortened V by 4 bases and J by 5 bases, and 9 bases separated the two germline ends. The CDR3 region has the DNA TGTGCCAGCAGCTACCCGGGGGACGAGCAGTACTTC. Translation gives CASSYPGDEQYF.

The chain joins TRBV7-9 to TRBJ2-7; a possible D gene is TRBD1 (5 bases). Germline CDR1 is SEHNR and CDR2 is FQNEAQ (reference sequence). The V gene lost 6 bases and the J gene lost 5 bases, with 14 bases spanning the gap. The CDR3 is made up of 13 amino acids. This chain's CDR3 is CASRPTGTDEQYF. The CDR3, as DNA: TGTGCCAGCAGGCCTACAGGTACGGACGAGCAGTACTTC.